This TCR beta chain emerged from a study of T cell changes during pregnancy in multiple sclerosis. Measured with immunoSEQ multiplex PCR; TCRdb has only the in-frame clones, and not every one. This table holds 100,000 or so clones, less than 95% found once. Germline V gene sequence: CDR1 WNHNN, CDR2 SYGVQD (reference sequence). This CDR3 region has 15 residues. J was trimmed by 5 bases and V by 5 bases; bases with no gene match: 6. The chain employs TRBV10-1 and TRBJ2-3; 11 nucleotides match TRBD2. This sample comprised peripheral blood, obtained in the second trimester of pregnancy. The clonotype was recovered from a female donor in good health, enrolled as a control in a pregnancy study. CDR3 region: CASSPQLAGGDTQYF. The CDR3 coding sequence is TGCGCCAGCAGTCCCCAGCTAGCGGGAGGAGATACGCAGTATTTT.